Each of the 3 T cell receptor beta chains below was sequenced from the same sample in a study of T cells after yellow fever vaccination. TCRdb analysed the 5' RACE reads with MiXCR anew, one entry per CDR3 protein. The sample lists 150,000 to 200,000 distinct CDR3 sequences, approximately 9.7% occurring once. The material was CD8+ T cells sorted from PBMCs, obtained 45 days after the yellow fever booster vaccination. These receptors were obtained from a man younger than 30 who received the YFV17D yellow fever vaccine.

The chain links TRBV7-9 to TRBJ1-1, with D maybe TRBD1 (6 bases). The germline CDR1 and CDR2 sequences are SEHNR and FQNEAQ (reference sequence). The CDR3 totals 12 residues. Trimming removed 3 bases from V and 8 bases from J, with 10 bases in between. CDR3 DNA sequence: TGTGCCAGCAGCTTTGGGACACTGGAAGCTTTCTTT. This translates into CASSFGTLEAFF.

This clonotype was seen more than once but under ten times. The chain joins TRBV7-8 to TRBJ2-5; possible D gene TRBD2, 5 bases. Trimming pared 1 base from V and 5 bases from J, leaving 11 bases between. Per germline, CDR1 SGHVS and CDR2 FQNEAQ. The CDR3 loop spans 14 amino acids. CDR3 sequence (DNA): TGTGCCAGCAGCTTAGGCGTCCCGGGGGAGACCCAGTACTTC. Its protein product is CASSLGVPGETQYF.

The rearrangement links TRBV27 to TRBJ2-7; TRBD2 is a possible D gene (5 bases). CDR3 size: 13 residues. The V end was cut by 8 bases, the J end by 7 bases, with 18 bases between. Germline V gives CDR1 MNHEY, CDR2 SMNVEV (reference sequence). CDR3 loop: CASGGLRHREQYF. In DNA form, the CDR3 reads TGTGCCAGCGGCGGGCTCCGACATCGGGAGCAGTACTTC.